A single sample is the source of the 7 T cell receptor beta chains below, sequenced in a study of read filtering for tumor transcriptome and immune sequencing (dated by TCRdb to about 2020). The sequencer was an Illumina HiSeq 4000. TCR libraries were built from roughly 400 ng RNA with the Immunoverse kit, using molecular barcoded adaptors covering alpha/delta and beta/gamma chains. TCRdb took the public reads, trimmed them with fastp at Q25, ran MiXCR for clone calling and kept in-frame beta chains. Each entry is one CDR3 protein sequence, shown with its most common DNA and genes. Within this sample are tens of thousands of distinct CDR3 sequences, with roughly 19% of them counted one time only. Around 15% of the sample comes from the top ten. Sequencing was done on a sample of a population of CD138-negative cells sorted from bone marrow. Explained via the paper, the cell subset or site label denotes: bone marrow mononuclear cells depleted of CD138+ plasma/myeloma cells by negative magnetic selection. These receptors originate from a donor at least 40 years old with multiple myeloma.

This clonotype occurred many times. The CDR3 bases are TGTGCCAGCAGGGGGCTTCTCGAGACCCAGTACTTC. This gives the protein CASRGLLETQYF. V is TRBV28 and J is TRBJ2-5; the D gene is possibly TRBD1 (5 bases). Trimming removed 6 bases at V and 5 bases at J, with 10 bases between. This CDR3 has 12 residues. Germline assignment: CDR1 MDHEN and CDR2 SYDVKM.

The rearrangement links TRBV29-1 to TRBJ1-5, with TRBD1 identical over 10 bases. The CDR3 consists of 14 residues. Germline loops: CDR1 SQVTM, CDR2 ANQGSEA. Germline trimming cut 4 bases from V and 4 bases from J; bases unmatched to any gene: 4. The CDR3 sequence: CSVGTGGGNQPQHF. CDR3 coding DNA: TGCAGCGTTGGGACAGGGGGAGGGAATCAGCCCCAGCATTTT.

This clonotype was seen ten or more times. The chain couples TRBV20-1 to TRBJ2-3, with a possible D match to TRBD2 (6 bases). CDR1 and CDR2 (germline): DFQATT, SNEGSKA (reference sequence). The CDR3 consists of 12 residues. Deletions cut 7 bases from V and 1 base from J, with 9 bases between. The CDR3 here is CSEASGTDTQYF. The DNA for the CDR3 is TGCAGTGAGGCTAGCGGCACAGATACGCAGTATTTT.

In its sample, this clonotype was seen many times. The chain has TRBV4-2 and TRBJ2-2; TRBD2 matches at 13 bases. With V trimmed by 4 bases and J by 6 bases, 5 bases remained unmatched. Germline CDR1 is LGHNA and CDR2 is YNFKEQ. The CDR3 loop spans 16 amino acids. CDR3 DNA sequence: TGTGCCAGCAGCCCCGAACTAGCGGGAGGGGCCGGGGAGCTGTTTTTT. Translated: CASSPELAGGAGELFF.

The J gene is TRBJ2-7, the V gene TRBV7-8, with 7 bases identical to TRBD2. The V segment lost 6 bases and the J segment 6 bases; nucleotides outside the gene matches: 14. The CDR3 sequence is 15 residues long. Per germline, CDR1 SGHVS and CDR2 FQNEAQ. Here the CDR3 DNA reads TGTGCCAGCAGACGGGGCGGGAGTAAGGGCCCCGAGCAGTACTTC. Protein: CASRRGGSKGPEQYF.

On this clonotype: The conserved phenylalanine or tryptophan is not found at the CDR3 terminus, so this likely reflects a read error. The V and J genes are TRBV7-2 and TRBJ2-6; 8 nucleotides match TRBD1. This CDR3 contains 16 residues. V lost 5 bases to trimming and J lost 1 base; unmatched junction nucleotides: 4. Germline CDR1 is SGHTA and CDR2 is FQGNSA. CDR3 in DNA: TGTGCCAGCAGCCAGCAGGGGGCTTCTGGGGCCAACGTCCTGACTCTC. Protein product: CASSQQGASGANVLTL.

This clonotype occurred many times. The genes are TRBV5-6 and TRBJ2-5, with 7 bases fitting TRBD1. Germline CDR1 is SGHDT and CDR2 is YYEEEE. This CDR3 is 17 amino acids long. The junction had 16 bases not matched to a gene; V was cut back by 7 bases and J by 1 base. The CDR3 bases are TGTGCCAGCTCCCTCCTTTTACAGGGGACCTCCCAAGAGACCCAGTACTTC. As protein: CASSLLLQGTSQETQYF.